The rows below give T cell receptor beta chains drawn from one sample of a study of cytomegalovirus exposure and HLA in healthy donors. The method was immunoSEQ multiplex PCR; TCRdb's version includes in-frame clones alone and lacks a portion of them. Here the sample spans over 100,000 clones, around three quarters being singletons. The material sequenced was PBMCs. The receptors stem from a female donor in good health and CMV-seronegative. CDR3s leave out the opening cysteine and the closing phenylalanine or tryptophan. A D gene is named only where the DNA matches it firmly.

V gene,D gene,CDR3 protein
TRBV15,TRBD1,ATSRAGTGIEQY
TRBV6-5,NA,ASRALNLYDTEAF
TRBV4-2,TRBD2,ASSQGIAGGEETQY
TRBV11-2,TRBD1,ASSLDGTGGYGYT
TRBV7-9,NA,ASSVVGAGELF
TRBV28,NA,ASSLGTGRYGYT
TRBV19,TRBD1,ASSPWTGLSNQPQH
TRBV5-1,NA,ASSLDRYLETQY
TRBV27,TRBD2,ASGLGLRGVRPSYNEQF
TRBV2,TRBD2,ASMGTSGGSTDTQY
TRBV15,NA,ATSREVGGNNEQF
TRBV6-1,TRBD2,ASTMGGGTDTQY
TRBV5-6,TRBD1,ASSAPTGWDTQY
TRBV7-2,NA,ASSLGGSANYGYT
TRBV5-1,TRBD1,ASSLGQGVQY
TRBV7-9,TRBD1,AGGQVANSPLH
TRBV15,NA,ATRESTEVNEQF
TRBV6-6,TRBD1,ASSWDSRYEQY
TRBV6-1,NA,ASSGQNPNYEQY
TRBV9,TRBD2,ASSVDSGGPYNEQF
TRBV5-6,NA,ASSLAVYKMGALHSPLH
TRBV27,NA,ASSFKGANYGYT
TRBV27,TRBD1,ASSLLPPQGDNEKLF
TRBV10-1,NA,ASGISSPSSYNEQF
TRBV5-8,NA,ASSSYNSPLH
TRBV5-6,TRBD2,ASSLGVLAGGADTQY
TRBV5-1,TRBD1,ASRDRGLGEQF
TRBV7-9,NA,ASSSDSSYEQY
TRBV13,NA,ASSPPFWGGTNTGELF
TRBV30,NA,AWSVGSRGGRVQH
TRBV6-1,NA,ASSEGGLDYGYT
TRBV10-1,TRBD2,ATPRVAGNPTEQY
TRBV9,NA,ASSAGGGEQF
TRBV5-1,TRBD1,ASRQGTYTEAF
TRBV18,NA,ASSRGRGDQPQH
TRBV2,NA,ASSELKGGTEAF
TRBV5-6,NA,ASSPRQVYYEQY
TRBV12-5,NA,ASGETQGTIYEQY
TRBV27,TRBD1,ASSHGQGMLRELF
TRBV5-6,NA,ASSSNMGLRETQY
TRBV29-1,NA,SVVPSNTEAF
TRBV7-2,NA,ASSSDIYEQY
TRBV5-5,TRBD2,ASSLVERGRGEQF
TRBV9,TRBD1,ASSEGGDRAGYGYT
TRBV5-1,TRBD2,ASSASGTSGYNEQF
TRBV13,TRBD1,ASSLGPGQGGEQY
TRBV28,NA,ASSLGREVIGYT
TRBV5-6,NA,ASSLAGPGTDTQY
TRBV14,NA,ASSQDYREAF
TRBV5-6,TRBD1,ASSLGGVYEQY
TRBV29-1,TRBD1,SVESQGVDGYT
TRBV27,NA,ASSSPLGGMNTEAF
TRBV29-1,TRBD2,SVPHVQTSGNYNEQF
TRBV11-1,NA,ASSQEQGETEAF
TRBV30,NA,AWIRQDYGYT
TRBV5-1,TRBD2,ASSLSSGGAGETQY
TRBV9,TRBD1,ATGGQGFYGYT